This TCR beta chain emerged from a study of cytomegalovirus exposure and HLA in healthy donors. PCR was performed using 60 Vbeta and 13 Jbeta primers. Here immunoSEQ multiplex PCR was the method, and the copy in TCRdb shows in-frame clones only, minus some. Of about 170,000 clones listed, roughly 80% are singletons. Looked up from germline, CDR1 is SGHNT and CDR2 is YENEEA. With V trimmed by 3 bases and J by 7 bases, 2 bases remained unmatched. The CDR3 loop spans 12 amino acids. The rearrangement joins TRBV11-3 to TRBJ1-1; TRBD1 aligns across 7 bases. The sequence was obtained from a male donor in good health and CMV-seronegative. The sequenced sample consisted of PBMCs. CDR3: CASSFGDSEAFF. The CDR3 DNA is TGTGCCAGCAGCTTTGGGGACAGTGAAGCTTTCTTT. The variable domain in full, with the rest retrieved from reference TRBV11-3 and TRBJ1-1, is EAGVVQSPRYKIIEKKQPVAFWCNPISGHNTLYWYLQNLGQGPELLIRYENEEAVDDSQLPKDRFSAERLKGVDSTLKIQPAELGDSAVYLCASSFGDSEAFFGQGTRLTVV.